Below are 9 T cell receptor beta chains sequenced from a single sample in a study of long-term antiretroviral therapy in people with HIV. The run of the v3.0 immunoSEQ assay was at survey level. Repertoires were generated with immunoSEQ multiplex PCR, while TCRdb's copy carries only in-frame clones and drops some. Found here are fewer than 20,000 clones, less than 85% of them singletons; the top ten hold less than 9.5%. The sequenced sample was unsorted PBMCs, obtained at the start of antiretroviral therapy. The receptor set was obtained from a man aged 25-45 years with HIV.

The CDR3 DNA is TGTGCCAGCAGTGGGGACATATCGCGCACTGAAGCTTTCTTT. It encodes CASSGDISRTEAFF. The gene calls are TRBV28 and TRBJ1-1, with a possible D match to TRBD1 (6 bases). The CDR3 is 14 amino acids. Per germline, CDR1 MDHEN and CDR2 SYDVKM. V lost 5 bases to trimming and J lost 4 bases, with 14 bases between them.

The table lists this clone with a few counts. The chain has TRBV5-1 and TRBJ1-1; D not resolved. There are 13 residues in the CDR3. V was trimmed by 4 bases and J by 7 bases, leaving 14 bases between them. Germline CDR1 is SGHRS and CDR2 is YFSETQ. The CDR3 sequence: CASSPDGTFEAFF. The CDR3 bases are TGCGCCAGCAGCCCGGACGGCACCTTTGAAGCTTTCTTT.

The V gene is TRBV27, the J gene TRBJ2-7; the D call may be TRBD1 or TRBD2 (6 bases each). Trimming removed 2 bases at V and 5 bases at J, with 13 bases between. This CDR3 is 14 amino acids long. The germline V gene encodes CDR1 MNHEY and CDR2 SMNVEV (reference sequence). The CDR3 nucleotides read TGTGCCAGCAGTTTACTCGGAGGGGGTGACGAGCAGTACTTC. As protein: CASSLLGGGDEQYF.

This chain uses TRBV13 with TRBJ2-3, with 10 nucleotides matching TRBD2. Germline CDR1 and CDR2: PRHDT and FYEKMQ (reference sequence). V shed 0 bases and J 6 bases; nucleotides not matched to a gene: 3. The CDR3 covers 15 residues. CDR3 DNA: TGTGCCAGCAGCTTAGGCCAAGCGGGGGGGGATACGCAGTATTTT. Its protein product is CASSLGQAGGDTQYF.

This rearrangement joins TRBV5-1 to TRBJ2-7; the match to TRBD2 covers 12 bases. The V and J ends lost 4 bases and 7 bases, in that order; junction bases with no gene match: 9. Germline CDR1 reads SGHRS; CDR2 reads YFSETQ. There are 15 residues in the CDR3. Written as DNA, the CDR3 is TGCGCCAGCAGCACCGGACTAGCGGGGAAGGGGGAGCAGTACTTC. It is translated as CASSTGLAGKGEQYF.

The chain carries TRBV19 and TRBJ1-6; maybe TRBD1 (6 bases). Germline CDR1 is LNHDA and CDR2 is SQIVND (reference sequence). This CDR3 has 13 amino acids. V lost 6 bases and J lost 7, with 10 bases in between. CDR3 nucleotide sequence: TGTGCCAGTAGCTCTCAGGGGAATTCACCCCTCCACTTT. It codes for CASSSQGNSPLHF.

V gene TRBV7-8 combines with J gene TRBJ1-2; D uncertain. Germline lookup yields CDR1 SGHVS and CDR2 FQNEAQ. The CDR3 length is 14 residues. V was shortened by 1 base and J by 4 bases, with 10 bases between the two germline ends. CDR3 amino acids: CASSLGLSRYGYTF. The CDR3 DNA sequence: TGTGCCAGCAGCTTAGGGCTATCTCGCTATGGCTACACCTTC.

V gene TRBV10-3 combines with J gene TRBJ2-3, with D unclear. Germline assignment: CDR1 ENHRY and CDR2 SYGVKD. The length of the CDR3 is 17 residues. V lost 0 bases and J lost 0, with 13 bases in between. The CDR3 region is CAISESIGVQSTDTQYF. The CDR3 DNA reads TGTGCCATCAGTGAGTCAATAGGCGTACAGAGCACAGATACGCAGTATTTT.

This clone showed up just once. This chain uses TRBV6-5 with TRBJ2-1; 12 nucleotides agree with TRBD2. This CDR3 has 15 amino acids. The J segment lost 4 bases and the V segment lost 6 bases, leaving 4 bases of the junction unmatched. Germline assignment: CDR1 MNHEY and CDR2 SVGAGI. CDR3 in amino acids: CASRVTSGGYNEQFF. CDR3 bases: TGTGCCAGCAGGGTGACTAGCGGGGGTTACAATGAGCAGTTCTTC.